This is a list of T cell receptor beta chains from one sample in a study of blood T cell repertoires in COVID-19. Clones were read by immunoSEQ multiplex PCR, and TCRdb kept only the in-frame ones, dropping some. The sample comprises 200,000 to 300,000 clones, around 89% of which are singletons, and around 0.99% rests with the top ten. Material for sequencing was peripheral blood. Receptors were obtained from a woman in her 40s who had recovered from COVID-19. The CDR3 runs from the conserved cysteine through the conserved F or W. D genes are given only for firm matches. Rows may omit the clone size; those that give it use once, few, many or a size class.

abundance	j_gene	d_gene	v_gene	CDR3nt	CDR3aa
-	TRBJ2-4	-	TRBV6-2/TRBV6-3	TGTGCCAGCAGTTACGGGGCCCTGGCCAAAAACATTCAGTACTTC	CASSYGALAKNIQYF
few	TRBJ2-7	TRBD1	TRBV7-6	TGTGCCAGCAGCTCTAGTAGGAGTAGGGGACGGACAGGAACCGCCTACGAGCAGTACTTC	CASSSSRSRGRTGTAYEQYF
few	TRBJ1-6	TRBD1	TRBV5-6	TGTGCCAGCAGCTTGAGGGGGCCCTATAATTCACCCCTCCACTTT	CASSLRGPYNSPLHF
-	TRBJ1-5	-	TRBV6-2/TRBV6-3	TGTGCCAGCAGTTCGGGTCCGGCCCAGCATTTT	CASSSGPAQHF
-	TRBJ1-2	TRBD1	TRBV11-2	TGTGCCAGCAGCTTAGGGGTGGACAGGCCCCTCTATGGCTACACCTTC	CASSLGVDRPLYGYTF
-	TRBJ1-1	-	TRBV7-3	TGTGCCAGCAGCCCGTCAAGGGGAACTGAAGCTTTCTTT	CASSPSRGTEAFF
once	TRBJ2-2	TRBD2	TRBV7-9	TGTGCCAGCAGCCCCCCCGTGGGTAGCGGGAGCCCCGGGGAGCTGTTTTTT	CASSPPVGSGSPGELFF
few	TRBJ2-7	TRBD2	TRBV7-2	TGTGCCAGCAGACGGACTAGCGGAAGCTACGAGCAGTACTTC	CASRRTSGSYEQYF
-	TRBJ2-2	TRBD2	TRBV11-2	TGTGCCAGCAGCCCTCCGGGACTATCTACCGGGGAGCTGTTTTTT	CASSPPGLSTGELFF
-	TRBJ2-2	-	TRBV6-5	TGTGCCAGCAGTTACGGGAGAACCACCGGGGAGCTGTTTTTT	CASSYGRTTGELFF
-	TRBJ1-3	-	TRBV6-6	TGTGCCAGCAGGGCGGCTCAGAGAGGAAACACCATATATTTT	CASRAAQRGNTIYF
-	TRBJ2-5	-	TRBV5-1	TGCGCCAGCAGCTTGGGGGAGCAAGGGACCCAGTACTTC	CASSLGEQGTQYF
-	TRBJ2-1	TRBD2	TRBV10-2	TGCGCCAGCAGGATGGGACTAGCGGGAGGGGACAATGAGCAGTTCTTC	CASRMGLAGGDNEQFF
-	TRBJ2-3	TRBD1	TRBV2	TGTGCCAGCAGTGTTACCGGGACAGGGGACGATACGCAGTATTTT	CASSVTGTGDDTQYF
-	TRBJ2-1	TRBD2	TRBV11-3	TGTGCCAGCAGCGTTAGCGGGAGCGTACATGAGCAGTTCTTC	CASSVSGSVHEQFF
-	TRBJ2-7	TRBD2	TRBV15	TGTGCCACCAGCAGAGATGGGACTAGCGGGGCCTACGAGCAGTACTTC	CATSRDGTSGAYEQYF
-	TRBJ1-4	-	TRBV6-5	TGTGCCACCCGTGGGGGGGTGGCGACTAATGAAAAACTGTTTTTT	CATRGGVATNEKLFF
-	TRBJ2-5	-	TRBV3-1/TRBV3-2	TGTGCCAGCAGCCAAGTCGGAGAGACCCAGTACTTC	CASSQVGETQYF
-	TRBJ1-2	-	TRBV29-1	TGCAGCGTTGAAGGGCGGGGTAGCTATGGCTACACCTTC	CSVEGRGSYGYTF
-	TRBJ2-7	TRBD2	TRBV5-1	TGCGCCAGCAGCTTGACTAGCGGGAGTGTCTACGAGCAGTACTTC	CASSLTSGSVYEQYF
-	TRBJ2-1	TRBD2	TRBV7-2	TGTGCCAGCAGCTTTGTAGCGGGAGGTCCGGCCAATGAGCAGTTCTTC	CASSFVAGGPANEQFF
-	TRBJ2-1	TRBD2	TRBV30	TGTGCCTGGAGTGGTGGGAGGGCCTCTGAGCAGTTCTTC	CAWSGGRASEQFF
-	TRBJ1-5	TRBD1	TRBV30	TGTGCCTGGGCACAGGGGGGGAATCAGCCCCAGCATTTT	CAWAQGGNQPQHF
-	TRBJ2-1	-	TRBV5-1	TGCGCCAGCAGCTTGCCCAAGTCTCAGGGGTCCCTATACAATGAGCAGTTCTTC	CASSLPKSQGSLYNEQFF
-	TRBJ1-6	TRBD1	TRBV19	TGTGCCAGTTCGAACCGGGCCCCAGGGGGTTCACCCCTCCACTTT	CASSNRAPGGSPLHF